The text below deals with one T cell receptor beta chain. This record comes from a study of shared T cell receptors in the human thymus. The germline V gene has CDR1 MNHEY and CDR2 SVGAGI. The CDR3 is made up of 14 amino acids. Trimming took 6 bases from V and 2 from J, leaving 13 bases between them. TCRdb keeps only in-frame clones here, not all; method: immunoSEQ multiplex PCR. The table lists under 850,000 clones, around nine tenths of them singletons. These data are also associated with another study on human thymus T cells. This second study says: In corrective heart surgery, resections were taken, and these provided the thymus tissue. An apparent bias in V and J gene usage was seen in thymic and blood repertoires.

This rearrangement joins TRBV6-5 to TRBJ1-2; possibly TRBD1 for D (6 bases). This receptor was taken from a boy under two years old with a congenital heart defect. The sequenced sample consisted of thymocytes. The CDR3 protein is CASSPGQWNYGYTF. In nucleotides, the CDR3 is TGTGCCAGCAGCCCCGGACAGTGGAACTATGGCTACACCTTC.